The 8 T cell receptor beta chains reported below all come from one sample, sequenced in a study of blood T cell repertoires in COVID-19. Sequencing used immunoSEQ multiplex PCR; TCRdb keeps in-frame clones, though not all of them. This sample has some 240,000 clones, with approximately 85% found just once. The sequenced sample consisted of peripheral blood. All receptors come from a woman in her seventies with COVID-19, enrolled during active disease.

The chain carries TRBV5-1 and TRBJ1-2, with 9 bases aligning to TRBD1. In germline, CDR1 is SGHRS, CDR2 YFSETQ. The CDR3 extends over 14 amino acids. Trimming at V came to 2 bases and at J to 3 bases, leaving 2 bases not matched to a gene. The CDR3 sequence is CASSLQGADYGYTF. For the CDR3, the DNA is TGCGCCAGCAGCTTACAGGGGGCGGACTATGGCTACACCTTC.

The CDR3 here is CASKGEERTEAFF. For the CDR3, the DNA is TGTGCCAGCAAAGGCGAGGAAAGAACTGAAGCTTTCTTT. The V gene is TRBV27, the J gene TRBJ1-1, with D unresolved. Per the germline V gene, CDR1 is MNHEY and CDR2 is SMNVEV (reference sequence). This CDR3 spans 13 amino acids. Trimming cost V 7 bases and J 5 bases, with 14 bases left between them.

This chain links TRBV15 with TRBJ1-5, with 8 bases fitting TRBD1. CDR1 is LNHNV and CDR2 is YYDKDF in the germline V gene (reference sequence). The CDR3 contains 15 residues. V gave up 3 bases and J gave up 2 bases; unmatched junction bases: 3. CDR3 DNA sequence: TGTGCCACCAGCAGTGACAGGGGTCGCAATCAGCCCCAGCATTTT. Residues: CATSSDRGRNQPQHF.

J is TRBJ1-4 and V is TRBV28, with 11 bases aligning to TRBD1. The V gene end was trimmed by 4 bases and the J gene end by 3 bases; junction bases not matched to a gene: 16. The length of the CDR3 is 20 residues. Germline CDR1 MDHEN, CDR2 SYDVKM. Here the CDR3 DNA reads TGTGCCAGCAGTTCTCACCCCGGGACAGGGGGAGTTGGATCTAATGAAAAACTGTTTTTT. Amino acids: CASSSHPGTGGVGSNEKLFF. Supplemented by reference TRBV28 and TRBJ1-4, the full variable domain reads DVKVTQSSRYLVKRTGEKVFLECVQDMDHENMFWYRQDPGLGLRLIYFSYDVKMKEKGDIPEGYSVSREKKERFSLILESASTNQTSMYLCASSSHPGTGGVGSNEKLFFGSGTQLSVL.

This clone was seen only a few times. This chain uses TRBV7-9 with TRBJ2-7; D perhaps matches TRBD1 (5 bases). V shed 0 bases and J shed 6 bases, with 9 bases lying between them. Germline CDR1 and CDR2: SEHNR and FQNEAQ (reference sequence). The CDR3 is 13 amino acids. The CDR3 region is CASSLAIRGEQYF. CDR3 coding DNA: TGTGCCAGCAGCTTAGCGATAAGGGGCGAGCAGTACTTC.

This clone was seen just once. The chain recombines TRBV28 with TRBJ2-1, with unresolved D. Germline V gives CDR1 MDHEN, CDR2 SYDVKM. CDR3 length equals 11 residues. Trimming took 5 bases from V and 9 from J, leaving 8 bases between them. CDR3 sequence reads: CASSTHGEQFF. In DNA, the CDR3 is TGTGCCAGCAGTACCCACGGTGAGCAGTTCTTC.

V gene TRBV5-8 combines with J gene TRBJ1-2; TRBD1 is a possible D gene (6 bases). This CDR3 is 12 amino acids long. V lost 2 bases, J lost 8 bases, and 10 bases lay in between. Looked up from germline, CDR1 is SGHTS and CDR2 is YDEGEE. The CDR3 nucleotides read TGTGCCAGCAGCTTAGTGGGGGCAGGCTACACCTTC. This encodes CASSLVGAGYTF.

This clone was counted a few times. The chain employs TRBV7-9 and TRBJ2-7; D gene unclear. The CDR3 runs 12 residues. CDR1 and CDR2 from the germline V gene are SEHNR and FQNEAQ (reference sequence). Trimming left V 1 base short and J 4 bases short, with 5 bases between. The CDR3 DNA sequence: TGTGCCAGCAGCTTAGGTCGGTACGAGCAGTACTTC. This translates into CASSLGRYEQYF. Full variable domain (rest looked up from reference TRBV7-9 and TRBJ2-7): DTGVSQNPRHKITKRGQNVTFRCDPISEHNRLYWYRQTLGQGPEFLTYFQNEAQLEKSRLLSDRFSAERPKGSFSTLEIQRTEQGDSAMYLCASSLGRYEQYFGPGTRLTVT.